This record looks at one T cell receptor (beta chain) sequence and its context. Its antigen is not known. This CDR3 contains 14 residues. V was cut by 6 bases and J by 3 bases, with 15 bases left in between. CDR1 SNHLY and CDR2 FYNNEI come from the germline V gene. The sample originates from a study of cytomegalovirus exposure and HLA in healthy donors. Overall study results and limits: Cytomegalovirus association was assigned to about 180 TCR beta chains.

Vbeta (60) and Jbeta (13) primers were used in the PCR. Sequenced by immunoSEQ multiplex PCR; TCRdb stores in-frame clones only, minus some. The sample lists 95,000 to 150,000 clones; approximately 69% were seen once. This receptor was obtained from a man aged 40-49 years in good health and CMV-seropositive. Sequencing was carried out using PBMCs. The chain recombines TRBV2 with TRBJ2-7; TRBD2 is a possible D gene (6 bases). CDR3: CASSLGRSLYEQYF. The DNA for the CDR3 is TGTGCCAGCAGCCTTGGGAGGTCCCTCTACGAGCAGTACTTC.